One sample yielded the 5 T cell receptor beta chains listed below, sequenced in a study of response to subunit inactivated influenza vaccine. TCRdb redid the calling of the RT-PCR reads with MiXCR, one entry per CDR3 protein. The data contain about 780,000 distinct CDR3 sequences, about 18% of them seen just once; the ten biggest clones take up under 13%. This sample comprised PBMCs from blood, obtained 5 days after vaccination. All receptors come from a man aged 45-60 years who received an inactivated influenza vaccine.

The chain employs TRBV7-2 and TRBJ2-1; TRBD1 aligns across 9 bases. The length of the CDR3 is 13 residues. V lost 3 bases, J lost 12 bases, and 6 bases stayed unmatched. Per germline, CDR1 SGHTA and CDR2 FQGNSA. The CDR3 reads CASSFGDRDRQFF. In nucleotides, the CDR3 is TGTGCCAGCAGCTTTGGGGACAGGGATCGGCAGTTCTTC.

A few counts support this clonotype. V and J are TRBV5-1 and TRBJ2-7; possible D gene TRBD1, 6 bases. Germline V gene lookup returns CDR1 SGHRS and CDR2 YFSETQ. Between the trimmed V and J ends, which lost 4 bases and 4 bases, there was a span of 18 bases. The CDR3 consists of 15 residues. CDR3 DNA sequence: TGCGCCAGCAGCCCGACAGGATCGGCGACTTACGAGCAGTACTTC. The encoded protein is CASSPTGSATYEQYF.

The rearrangement links TRBV28 to TRBJ2-2; D not certain. V was clipped by 4 bases and J by 9 bases, with 9 bases between them. CDR1 is MDHEN and CDR2 is SYDVKM in the germline V gene. This CDR3 region has 12 residues. CDR3 in amino acids: CASSSNVRELFF. The CDR3 DNA reads as TGTGCCAGCAGTTCAAACGTCCGGGAGCTGTTTTTT.

The chain has TRBV12-3 or TRBV12-4 and TRBJ2-1; 11 bases agree with TRBD2. V was clipped by 3 bases and J by 9 bases; unmatched bases: 4. This CDR3 is 14 amino acids long. CDR3 DNA: TGTGCCAGCAGTTTCTTAGCGGGGGGGAGTGAGCAGTTCTTC. Protein product: CASSFLAGGSEQFF.

This chain connects TRBV28 to TRBJ2-7, with D possibly matching TRBD2 (8 bases). V lost 3 bases and J 2 bases, leaving 23 bases between the germline ends. This CDR3 comprises 18 residues. Per germline, CDR1 MDHEN and CDR2 SYDVKM. CDR3 nucleotides: TGTGCCAGCAGTTTCCCACAGGGGTACGGGAGGGGAACCTACGAGCAGTACTTC. This encodes CASSFPQGYGRGTYEQYF.